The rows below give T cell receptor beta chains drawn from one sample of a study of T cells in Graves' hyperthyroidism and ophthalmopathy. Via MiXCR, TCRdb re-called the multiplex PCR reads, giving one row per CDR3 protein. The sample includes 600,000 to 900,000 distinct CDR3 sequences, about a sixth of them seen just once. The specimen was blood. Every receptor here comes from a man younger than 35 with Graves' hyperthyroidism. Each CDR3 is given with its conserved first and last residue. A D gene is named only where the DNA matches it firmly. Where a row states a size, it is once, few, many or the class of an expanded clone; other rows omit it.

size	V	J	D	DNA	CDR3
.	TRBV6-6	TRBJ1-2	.	TGTGCCAGCAGTTACTCGAAGGGAAACTATGGCTACACCTTC	CASSYSKGNYGYTF
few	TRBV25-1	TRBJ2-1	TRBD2	TGTGCCAGCAGTGAACGGTTAGCGGGAGGGGACTCCTACAATGAGCAGTTCTTC	CASSERLAGGDSYNEQFF
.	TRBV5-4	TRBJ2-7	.	TGTGCCAGCAGTTGGGATGCGGCCGAGCAGTACTTC	CASSWDAAEQYF
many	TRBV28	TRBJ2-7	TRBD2	TGTGCCATCGGACTTTGGTTTGGGGGAAATCCTAGCGGCGAGCAGTACTTC	CAIGLWFGGNPSGEQYF
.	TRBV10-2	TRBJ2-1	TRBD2	TGCGCCAGCAGTGATCCTAGCGGGATGATTGAGCAGTTCTTC	CASSDPSGMIEQFF
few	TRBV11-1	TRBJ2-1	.	TGTGCCAGTCGACTAGTGGGAGTGCAGTTCTTC	CASRLVGVQFF
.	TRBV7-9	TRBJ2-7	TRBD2	TGTGCCAGCAGCTACCGGGCGGGAGATTACGAGCAGTACTTC	CASSYRAGDYEQYF
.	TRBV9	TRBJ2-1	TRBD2	TGTGCCAGCAGCGCCCGTTCCGGGACTAGTGGGGATGAGCAGTTCTTC	CASSARSGTSGDEQFF
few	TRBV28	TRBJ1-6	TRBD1	TGTGCCAGCAGTAAGACAGGGGGCTTTTCACCCCTCCACTTT	CASSKTGGFSPLHF
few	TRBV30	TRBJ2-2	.	TGTGCCTGGGGCCCAGGAGGAGGGGGCGACACCGGGGAGCTGTTTTTT	CAWGPGGGGDTGELFF
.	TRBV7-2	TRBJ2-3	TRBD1	TGTGCCAGCAGCCTGAGACCGGGACAGGGCACAGATACGCAGTATTTT	CASSLRPGQGTDTQYF
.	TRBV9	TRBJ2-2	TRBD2	TGTGCCAGCAGCCCCCCGGTGGGACTAGAAAACACCGGGGAGCTGTTTTTT	CASSPPVGLENTGELFF
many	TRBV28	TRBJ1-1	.	TGTGCCAGCATCCTAAACCGGGACACTGAAGCTTTCTTT	CASILNRDTEAFF
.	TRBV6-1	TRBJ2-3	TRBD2	TGTGCCAGCAGAGCTAGCGGGGGCCAGGATACGCAGTATTTT	CASRASGGQDTQYF
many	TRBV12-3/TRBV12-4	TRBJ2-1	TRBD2	TGTGCCAGCAGCCTCACCGGGACTAGCTGGTACAATGAGCAGTTCTTC	CASSLTGTSWYNEQFF
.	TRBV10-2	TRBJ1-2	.	TGCGCCACAGGCGGGGTAAACCCAACCTATGGCTACACCTTC	CATGGVNPTYGYTF
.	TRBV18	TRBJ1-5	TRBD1	TGTGCCAGCTCACCACAGGGGGCTAGCAATCAGCCCCAGCATTTT	CASSPQGASNQPQHF
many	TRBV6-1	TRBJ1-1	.	TGTGCCAGCAGTTATGAGGGGACTTACACTGAAGCTTTCTTT	CASSYEGTYTEAFF
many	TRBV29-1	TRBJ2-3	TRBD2	TGCAGCGTTGGGGGACTAGCGGGAGGGCCGGATACGCAGTATTTT	CSVGGLAGGPDTQYF
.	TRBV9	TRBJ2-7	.	TGTGCCAGCAGCTCCGCCGGCGGGACGGACTCCTACGAGCAGTACTTC	CASSSAGGTDSYEQYF
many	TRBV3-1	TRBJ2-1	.	TGTGCCAGCAGCCGAGAGGTTTGGTCTGGGCTGGATAATGAGCAGTTCTTC	CASSREVWSGLDNEQFF
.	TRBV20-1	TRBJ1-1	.	TGCAGTGCTAGAGCGCGGGGAGGCAGCGCTCAAGCTTTCTTT	CSARARGGSAQAFF
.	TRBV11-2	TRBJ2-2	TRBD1	TGTGCCAGCAGCCCACGGACAGGGGAGAACACCGGGGAGCTGTTTTTT	CASSPRTGENTGELFF
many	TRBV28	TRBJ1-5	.	TGTGCCAGCAGTTACAGCCGGTATCAGCCCCAGCATTTT	CASSYSRYQPQHF
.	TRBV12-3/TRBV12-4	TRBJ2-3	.	TGTGCCAGCAGTTTCGGGGGGCTAGGGGGAGATACGCAGTATTTT	CASSFGGLGGDTQYF
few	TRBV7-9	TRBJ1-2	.	TGTGCCAGCAGCTTAATGCTAGGGGCTGGCTACACCTTC	CASSLMLGAGYTF
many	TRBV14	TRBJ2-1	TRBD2	TGTGCCAGCAGCCAAGACCGTTCGGGACTAGAAGATGAGCAGTTCTTC	CASSQDRSGLEDEQFF
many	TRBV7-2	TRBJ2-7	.	TGTGCCAGCAGCCTATCGGGGACGGCCTCCTACGAGCAGTACTTC	CASSLSGTASYEQYF
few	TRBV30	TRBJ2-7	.	TGTGCCTCCTCGCCCCCTATGAGCGAGCAGTACTTC	CASSPPMSEQYF
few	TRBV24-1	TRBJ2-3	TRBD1	TGTGCCACCAACGGAAGACAGGGAGGCACAGATACGCAGTATTTT	CATNGRQGGTDTQYF
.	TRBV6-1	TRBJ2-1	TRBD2	TGTGCCAGCAGTGATATACTGGGACTAGCGGGAGGGCCTGGCAATGAGCAGTTCTTC	CASSDILGLAGGPGNEQFF
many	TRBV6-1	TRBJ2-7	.	TGTGCCAGCAGGCTTGCCGACAGGCCAACCTACGAGCAGTACTTC	CASRLADRPTYEQYF
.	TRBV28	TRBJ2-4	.	TGTACCAGCAGTTCGACGGACTGGGGGCGTCGTGACATTCAGTACTTC	CTSSSTDWGRRDIQYF
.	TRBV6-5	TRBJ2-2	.	TGTGCCAGCAGTTATTCAGGGGTCCTCACCGGGGAGCTGTTTTTT	CASSYSGVLTGELFF
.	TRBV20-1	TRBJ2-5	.	TGCAGTGCTAGAGGAATTGGAATAGCGAATCAAGAGACCCAGTACTTC	CSARGIGIANQETQYF
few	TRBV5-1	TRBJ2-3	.	TGCGCCAGCAGCTCAGGGTGGCGACTGGCAATTGATACGCAGTATTTT	CASSSGWRLAIDTQYF
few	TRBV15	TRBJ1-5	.	TGTGCCACCAGCAGAGATCGGCAGGGCAATCAGCCCCAGCATTTT	CATSRDRQGNQPQHF
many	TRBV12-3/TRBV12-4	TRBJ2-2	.	TGTGCCAGCAGTCCCAGGATAGCGTGGGCCGGGGAGCTGTTTTTT	CASSPRIAWAGELFF
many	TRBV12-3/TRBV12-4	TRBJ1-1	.	TGTGCCAGCAGCCGCTCCATTACGAACACTGAAGCTTTCTTT	CASSRSITNTEAFF
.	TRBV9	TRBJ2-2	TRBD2	TGTGCCAGCAGCGTAGAAGCGGGACACACCGGGGAGCTGTTTTTT	CASSVEAGHTGELFF
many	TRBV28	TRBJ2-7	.	TGTGCCAGCAGTTTAAGGGGAGACGAGCAGTACTTC	CASSLRGDEQYF
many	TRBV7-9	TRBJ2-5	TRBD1	TGTGCCAGCAGCACACGACAGGGTCAAGAGACCCAGTACTTC	CASSTRQGQETQYF
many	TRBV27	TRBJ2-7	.	TGTGCCAGCAAGTCAGTCTGGGACACACTATCCTACGAGCAGTACTTC	CASKSVWDTLSYEQYF
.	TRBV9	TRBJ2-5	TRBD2	TGTGCCAGCAGCCCATTCTGGCGGGAGGGCCTGGAGACCCAGTACTTC	CASSPFWREGLETQYF
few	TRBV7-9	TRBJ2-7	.	TGTGCCAGCAGCTTAGCCTTCGGACCCTACGAGCAGTACTTC	CASSLAFGPYEQYF
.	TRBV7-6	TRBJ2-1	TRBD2	TGTGCCAGCAGCCTTAGCGGGACCCCTAGCTCCTACAATGAGCAGTTCTTC	CASSLSGTPSSYNEQFF
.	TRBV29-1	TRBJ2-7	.	TGCAGCGTCTCTTGGAGACTGCAGGGCTCCCACGAGCAGTACTTC	CSVSWRLQGSHEQYF
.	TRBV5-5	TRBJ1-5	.	TGTGCCAGCAGCTCCGGAGCTATAAGCAATCAGCCCCAGCATTTT	CASSSGAISNQPQHF
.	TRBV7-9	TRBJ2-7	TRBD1	TGTGCCAGCAGCAACCCGGGACAGGGTTACGAGCAGTACTTC	CASSNPGQGYEQYF
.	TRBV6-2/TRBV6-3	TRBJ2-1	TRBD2	TGTGCCAGCAGCACCCTCGGGACTAGCGGGAGCTCCTACAATGAGCAGTTCTTC	CASSTLGTSGSSYNEQFF
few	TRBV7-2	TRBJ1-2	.	TGTGCCAGCAGCCCCGGAGACCTGGGATGGGGCTACACCTTC	CASSPGDLGWGYTF
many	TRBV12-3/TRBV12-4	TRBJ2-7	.	TGTGCCAGCAGTCAAGGGACACTCCGGTGGGAAGAGCAGTACTTC	CASSQGTLRWEEQYF
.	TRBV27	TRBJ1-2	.	TGTGCCAGCAGTCGAGTCCCTTGGGGGAGGGATGGCTACACCTTC	CASSRVPWGRDGYTF
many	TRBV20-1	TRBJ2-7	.	TGCAGTGCCCTTTGGTGGGGGCCGACCTACGAGCAGTACTTC	CSALWWGPTYEQYF